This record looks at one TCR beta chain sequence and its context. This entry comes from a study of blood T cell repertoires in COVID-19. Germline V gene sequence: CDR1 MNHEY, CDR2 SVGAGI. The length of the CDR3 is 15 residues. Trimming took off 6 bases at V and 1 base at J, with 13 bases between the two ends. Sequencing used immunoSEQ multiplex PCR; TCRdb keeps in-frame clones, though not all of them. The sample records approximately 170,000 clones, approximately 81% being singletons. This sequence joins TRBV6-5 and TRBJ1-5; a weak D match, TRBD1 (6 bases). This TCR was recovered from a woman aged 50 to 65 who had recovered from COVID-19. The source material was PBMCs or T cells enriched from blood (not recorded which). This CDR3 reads CASRQGGGSNQPQHF. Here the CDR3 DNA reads TGTGCCAGCAGACAGGGTGGCGGAAGCAATCAGCCCCAGCATTTT.